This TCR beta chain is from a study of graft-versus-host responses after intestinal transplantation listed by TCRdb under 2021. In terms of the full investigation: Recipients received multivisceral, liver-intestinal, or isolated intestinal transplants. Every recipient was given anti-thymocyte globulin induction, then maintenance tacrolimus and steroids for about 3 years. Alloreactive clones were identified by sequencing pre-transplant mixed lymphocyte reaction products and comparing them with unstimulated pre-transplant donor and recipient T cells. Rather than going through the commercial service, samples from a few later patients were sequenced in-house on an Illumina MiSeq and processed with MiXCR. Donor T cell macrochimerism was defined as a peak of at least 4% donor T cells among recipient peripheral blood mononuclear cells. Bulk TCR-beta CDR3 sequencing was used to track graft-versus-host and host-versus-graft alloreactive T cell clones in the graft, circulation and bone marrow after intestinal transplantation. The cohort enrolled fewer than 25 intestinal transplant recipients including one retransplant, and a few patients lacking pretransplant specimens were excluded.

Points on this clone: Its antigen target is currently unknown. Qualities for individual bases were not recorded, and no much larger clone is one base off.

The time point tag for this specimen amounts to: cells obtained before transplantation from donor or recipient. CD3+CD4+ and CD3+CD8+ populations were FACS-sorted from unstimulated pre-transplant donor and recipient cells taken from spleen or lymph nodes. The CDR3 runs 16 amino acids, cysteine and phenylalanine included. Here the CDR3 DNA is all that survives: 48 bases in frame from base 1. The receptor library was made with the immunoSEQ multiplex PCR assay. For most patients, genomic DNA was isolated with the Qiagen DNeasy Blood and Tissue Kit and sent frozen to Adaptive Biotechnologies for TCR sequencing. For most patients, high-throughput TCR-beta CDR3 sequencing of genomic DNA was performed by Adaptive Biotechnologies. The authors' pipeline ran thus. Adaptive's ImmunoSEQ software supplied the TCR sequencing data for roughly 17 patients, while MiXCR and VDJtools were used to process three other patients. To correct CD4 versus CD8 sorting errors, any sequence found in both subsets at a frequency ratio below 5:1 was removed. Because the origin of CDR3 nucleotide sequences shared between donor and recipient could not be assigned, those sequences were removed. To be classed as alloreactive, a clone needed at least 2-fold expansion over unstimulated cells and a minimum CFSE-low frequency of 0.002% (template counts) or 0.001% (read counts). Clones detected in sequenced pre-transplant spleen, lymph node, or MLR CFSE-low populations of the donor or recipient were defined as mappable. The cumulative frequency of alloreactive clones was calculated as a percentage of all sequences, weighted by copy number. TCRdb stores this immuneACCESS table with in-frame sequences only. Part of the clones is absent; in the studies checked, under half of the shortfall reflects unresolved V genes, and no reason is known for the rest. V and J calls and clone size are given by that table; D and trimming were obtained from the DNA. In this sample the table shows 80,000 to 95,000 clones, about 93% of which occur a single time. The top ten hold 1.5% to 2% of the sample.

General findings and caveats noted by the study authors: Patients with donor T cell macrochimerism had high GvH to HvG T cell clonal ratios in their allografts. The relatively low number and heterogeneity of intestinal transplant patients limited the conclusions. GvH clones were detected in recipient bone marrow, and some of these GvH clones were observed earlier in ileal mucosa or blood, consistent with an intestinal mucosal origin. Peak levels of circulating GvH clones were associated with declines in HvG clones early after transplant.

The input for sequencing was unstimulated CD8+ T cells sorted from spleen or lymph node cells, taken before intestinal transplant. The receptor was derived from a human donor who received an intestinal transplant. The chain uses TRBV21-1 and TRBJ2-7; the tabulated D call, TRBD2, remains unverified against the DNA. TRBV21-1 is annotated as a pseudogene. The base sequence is TGTGCCAGCAGTCTGTTTAGCGGGGGGACTTGCTACGAGCAGTACTTC. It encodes CASSLFSGGTCYEQYF.